Listed below are T cell receptor beta chains from one sample, sequenced in a study of T cells expressing NK-cell markers. Each CDR3 protein gets one entry in TCRdb, which reprocessed the 5' RACE reads and gives no DNA. The ten top clones account for 0.3% to 0.45%, within a sample of roughly 280,000 distinct CDR3 sequences. Sequencing was carried out using blood T cells: a sorted CD56 or NKG2C T cell subset, CD4+ or CD8+ T cells, or bulk PBMC T cells (not recorded which). The receptors come from a man in his late teens or twenties in good health. Each CDR3 is given with its conserved first and last residue.

TRBV20-1,TRBJ2-5,CSAGRQGLQETQYF
TRBV7-8,TRBJ2-1,CASSYRTSGSPNEQFF
TRBV29-1,TRBJ1-2,CSVDKLDRGLYGYTF
TRBV20-1,TRBJ2-1,CSARKASYNEQFF
TRBV4-3,TRBJ1-3,CASSQAAGTGNTIYF
TRBV7-9,TRBJ2-1,CASSFSSGSVNEQFF
TRBV7-2,TRBJ2-3,CASSLVPGTDTQYF
TRBV7-2,TRBJ2-3,CASSLVDRGQDTQYF
TRBV7-3,TRBJ1-6,CASSLTGGNGSPLHF
TRBV29-1,TRBJ2-7,CSVGLRLVGNYEQYF
TRBV20-1,TRBJ2-1,CSATPFRESFYNEQFF
TRBV20-1,TRBJ2-2,CSGVKGDTGELFF
TRBV20-1,TRBJ1-5,CSATDRADHQPQHF
TRBV20-1,TRBJ2-3,CSAPPGLAADTQYF
TRBV30,TRBJ2-7,CAWTQLGQQYF
TRBV28,TRBJ2-5,CASSFSRAETQYF
TRBV29-1,TRBJ2-2,CSVRGAAEGSNGELFF
TRBV29-1,TRBJ2-1,CSSPIGGSPNEQFF
TRBV12-3/TRBV12-4,TRBJ1-1,CASSLRGGVNTEAFF
TRBV5-6,TRBJ1-6,CASSLQGRSSPLHF
TRBV12-3/TRBV12-4,TRBJ1-2,CASTPGPGSRGYTF
TRBV30,TRBJ2-7,CAWSSQGSYEQYF
TRBV19,TRBJ2-1,CASRPLAGAPSEQFF
TRBV29-1,TRBJ2-1,CSYGYYKGEQFF
TRBV7-6,TRBJ2-3,CASSLMTRGAKDTQYF
TRBV7-6,TRBJ2-1,CASSLAAGGGFSYNEQFF
TRBV9,TRBJ2-1,CASSGKGREDYNEQFF
TRBV5-4,TRBJ2-3,CASAPDPVSGTRTDTQYF
TRBV5-1,TRBJ2-2,CASSKGLAGVAGELFF
TRBV29-1,TRBJ2-6,CSGRSSGANVLTF
TRBV20-1,TRBJ2-7,CSAAGPSTSREAEQYF
TRBV20-1,TRBJ1-6,CSPTREGNSPLHF
TRBV20-1,TRBJ1-1,CSASNRGAGANTEAFF
TRBV14,TRBJ2-3,CASSQRAGVSDTQYF
TRBV12-3/TRBV12-4,TRBJ1-1,CASRWGWDPGSAEAFF
TRBV20-1,TRBJ2-5,CSASDYRNLQETQYF
TRBV18,TRBJ2-1,CASSPKTSAGDEQFF
TRBV11-1,TRBJ2-2,CASSHGRGGRTGELFF
TRBV6-5,TRBJ2-1,CASSYSVAYEQFF
TRBV4-2,TRBJ1-5,CASSSTGVQPQHF
TRBV5-1,TRBJ2-5,CASSGIQETQYF
TRBV12-3/TRBV12-4,TRBJ1-5,CASSSPGVGQPQHF
TRBV20-1,TRBJ2-5,CSAPRHAPVGSGLQETQYF
TRBV6-2/TRBV6-3,TRBJ2-4,CASTPGRGGTNIQYF
TRBV6-1,TRBJ1-1,CASREGRRNTEAFF
TRBV19,TRBJ2-5,CASSMSEKETQYF
TRBV7-8,TRBJ2-7,CASSLPDRGLRGYEQYF
TRBV10-3,TRBJ2-5,CAIRRQGELETQYF
TRBV2,TRBJ2-7,CASSEAGTSGYEQYF
TRBV5-1,TRBJ2-5,CASSFGGERETQYF
TRBV7-3,TRBJ2-7,CASSLTAGQSYEQYF